This is a list of T cell receptor beta chains from one sample in a study of blood T cell repertoires in COVID-19. The data were produced by immunoSEQ multiplex PCR, yet TCRdb's version contains in-frame clones alone and is incomplete. The data contain approximately 88,000 clones, under 90% of them singletons. Material: peripheral blood. These receptors originate from a woman in her seventies with acute or convalescent COVID-19. CDR3s include the opening cysteine and the closing phenylalanine or tryptophan. The order of the fields is clone size, V gene, CDR3 length, D gene, J gene, CDR3 protein, CDR3 DNA. A D gene is named only where the DNA matches it firmly. Not every row has a clone size; where given, it reads once, few, many or a size class.

NA	TRBV9	17	TRBD2	TRBJ2-3	CASSSSGGLAGEDTQYF	TGTGCCAGCAGCTCTAGTGGGGGACTAGCGGGAGAAGATACGCAGTATTTT
once	TRBV5-4	15	NA	TRBJ2-3	CASSRKENSADTQYF	TGTGCCAGCAGCCGAAAAGAAAATAGCGCAGATACGCAGTATTTT
NA	TRBV20-1	14	TRBD2	TRBJ2-5	CSASDSGGAETQYF	TGCAGTGCTAGTGATAGCGGGGGGGCGGAGACCCAGTACTTC
NA	TRBV18	18	TRBD2	TRBJ2-3	CASSPESPGGPITDTQYF	TGTGCCAGCTCACCTGAGTCCCCGGGAGGGCCGATCACAGATACGCAGTATTTT
NA	TRBV5-5	17	TRBD2	TRBJ2-3	CASSLLAGGPSTDTQYF	TGTGCCAGCAGTCTTCTAGCGGGAGGGCCTAGCACAGATACGCAGTATTTT
NA	TRBV18	16	TRBD2	TRBJ2-3	CASSPRLAGETDTQYF	TGTGCCAGCTCACCGAGACTAGCGGGGGAAACAGATACGCAGTATTTT
NA	TRBV5-4	14	NA	TRBJ2-5	CASSFNSQGSTADF	TGTGCCAGCAGCTTTAACTCCCAGGGTTCTACCGCCGACTTC
NA	TRBV5-1	14	NA	TRBJ1-4	CASSLDQGREKLFF	TGCGCCAGCAGCTTAGATCAGGGTCGGGAAAAACTGTTTTTT
NA	TRBV6-5	12	TRBD2	TRBJ2-1	CASQPLAGEQFF	TGTGCCAGCCAGCCGCTAGCGGGAGAACAGTTCTTC
NA	TRBV6-6	15	TRBD2	TRBJ2-5	CASSGAGGPGETQYF	TGTGCCAGCAGTGGCGCGGGAGGGCCGGGGGAGACCCAGTACTTC
NA	TRBV5-8	16	TRBD2	TRBJ2-1	CASSLATGGPGDEQFF	TGTGCCAGCAGCTTGGCAACGGGAGGGCCGGGCGATGAGCAGTTCTTC
NA	TRBV24-1	12	TRBD1	TRBJ1-1	CATRDRGSEAFF	TGTGCCACGAGGGACAGGGGTAGTGAAGCTTTCTTT
NA	TRBV7-9	17	TRBD2	TRBJ2-3	CASSSPSGGPNTDTQYF	TGTGCCAGCAGCTCGCCTAGCGGGGGTCCTAACACAGATACGCAGTATTTT
once	TRBV7-2	14	NA	TRBJ2-5	CASSPQGSRETQYF	TGTGCCAGCAGCCCCCAGGGGAGTCGGGAGACCCAGTACTTC
few	TRBV28	15	NA	TRBJ1-5	CASRSRELGNQPQHF	TGTGCCAGCAGATCCAGGGAATTGGGCAATCAGCCCCAGCATTTT
NA	TRBV2	13	NA	TRBJ2-1	CASSVEATGEQFF	TGTGCCAGCAGCGTAGAAGCGACGGGTGAGCAGTTCTTC
NA	TRBV11-3	15	NA	TRBJ1-4	CASSFRNRVGEKLFF	TGTGCCAGCAGCTTCAGAAACAGGGTCGGGGAAAAACTGTTTTTT